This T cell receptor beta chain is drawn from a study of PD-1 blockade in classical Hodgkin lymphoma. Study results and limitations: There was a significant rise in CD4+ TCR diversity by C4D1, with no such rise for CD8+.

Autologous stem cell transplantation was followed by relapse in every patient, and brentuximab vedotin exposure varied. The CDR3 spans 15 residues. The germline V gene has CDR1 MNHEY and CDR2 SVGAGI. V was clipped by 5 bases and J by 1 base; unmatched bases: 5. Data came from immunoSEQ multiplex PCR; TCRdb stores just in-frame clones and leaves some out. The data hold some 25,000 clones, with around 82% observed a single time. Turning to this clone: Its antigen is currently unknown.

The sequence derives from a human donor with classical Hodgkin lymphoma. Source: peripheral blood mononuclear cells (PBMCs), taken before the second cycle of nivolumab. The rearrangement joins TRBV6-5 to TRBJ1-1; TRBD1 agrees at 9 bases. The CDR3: CASSTPGQGNTEAFF. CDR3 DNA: TGTGCCAGCAGTACGCCGGGACAGGGGAACACTGAAGCTTTCTTT.